The source of this T cell receptor beta chain is a study of T cells in localized non-small cell lung cancer. Study findings and constraints: Clonality of T cells reached its maximum in uninvolved adjacent lung, surpassing tumor. An association was observed between higher blood T cell density and longer overall survival. Median detection of top 100 tumor clones in adjacent lung was 57 clones.

Assay: immunoSEQ multiplex PCR; the TCRdb copy retains only in-frame clones and omits some. The table includes around 2,500 clones, 20% to 25% detected once. Note on this clone: What it binds is not known.

Each adjacent lung sample was taken at least 2 cm from the tumor margin and was free of atypia. This TCR derives from a man aged 40 to 70 with stage II squamous cell lung carcinoma. The sample was normal lung tissue next to the tumor, taken before any cancer treatment.

The CDR3: CASSLNRGLGDTQYF. Here the CDR3 DNA reads TGTGCCAGCAGCTTGAACAGGGGCCTTGGGGATACGCAGTATTTT. The genes are TRBV11-3 and TRBJ2-3; 7 bases map to TRBD1. The CDR3 runs 15 residues. Germline V lookup: CDR1 SGHNT, CDR2 YENEEA. The ends lost 3 bases at V and 6 bases at J; junction bases unmatched: 9.